A selection of T cell receptor beta chains follows, all from one sample in a study of blood T cell repertoires in COVID-19. Generated by immunoSEQ multiplex PCR, the TCRdb table keeps only in-frame clones and is missing some. In the table there are some 60,000 clones, 75% to 85% of which are singletons. The sample comprised peripheral blood. These receptors all stem from a human donor in a cohort sampled during active COVID-19. The CDR3 runs from the conserved cysteine through the conserved F or W. D genes are given only for firm matches. Size is omitted from some rows. Given values are once, few, many or a class for expanded clones.

TRBD1	TRBV19	-	TRBJ2-1	CASSRQGTNNEQFF	TGTGCCAGTAGTCGACAGGGGACCAACAATGAGCAGTTCTTC
TRBD1	TRBV5-4	-	TRBJ2-7	CASRPGQVENEQYF	TGTGCCAGCAGACCGGGACAGGTAGAGAACGAGCAGTACTTC
TRBD1	TRBV6-6	-	TRBJ1-6	CASSYTGQGNSPLHF	TGTGCCAGCAGTTACACGGGACAGGGGAATTCACCCCTCCACTTT
-	TRBV27	-	TRBJ1-2	CASSASRGGYTF	TGTGCCAGCAGTGCCTCCCGAGGCGGCTACACCTTC
TRBD1	TRBV5-1	-	TRBJ1-3	CASSKGQRASGNTIYF	TGCGCCAGCAGCAAGGGACAGAGAGCCTCTGGAAACACCATATATTTT
TRBD1	TRBV3-1/TRBV3-2	-	TRBJ2-2	CASNGQGVTGELFF	TGTGCCAGCAACGGACAGGGGGTCACCGGGGAGCTGTTTTTT
-	TRBV24-1	-	TRBJ2-2	CATSDLTRESGELFF	TGTGCCACCAGTGATTTAACTAGGGAATCCGGGGAGCTGTTTTTT
-	TRBV3-1/TRBV3-2	-	TRBJ1-6	CASSQSSSGGSPLHF	TGTGCCAGCAGCCAAAGTTCCTCTGGCGGGTCACCCCTCCACTTT
-	TRBV4-1	few	TRBJ2-3	CASSQVAASSVSTDTQYF	TGCGCCAGCAGCCAAGTTGCGGCTTCCTCGGTGAGCACAGATACGCAGTATTTT
-	TRBV9	-	TRBJ1-1	CASSVGEGGTEAFF	TGTGCCAGCAGCGTAGGAGAGGGCGGCACTGAAGCTTTCTTT
TRBD1	TRBV7-8	-	TRBJ1-1	CASSSTSRGRNTEAFF	TGTGCCAGCAGCTCGACTTCCAGGGGGAGGAACACTGAAGCTTTCTTT
TRBD1	TRBV5-1	-	TRBJ1-5	CASSPGTDQFRTQHF	TGCGCCAGCAGCCCTGGGACAGACCAATTTCGGACCCAGCATTTT
-	TRBV4-3	many	TRBJ1-4	CASSQGEGSNEKLFF	TGCGCCAGCAGCCAAGGGGAGGGTTCTAATGAAAAACTGTTTTTT
TRBD1	TRBV25-1	-	TRBJ1-1	CASSLGTGNTEAFF	TGTGCCAGCAGCCTCGGGACAGGGAACACTGAAGCTTTCTTT
TRBD1	TRBV7-3	-	TRBJ1-1	CASSLSSTGEAFF	TGTGCCAGCAGCTTATCATCGACAGGGGAAGCTTTCTTT
TRBD2	TRBV7-3	-	TRBJ2-3	CASSFGERDRQYF	TGTGCCAGCAGCTTTGGCGAGCGGGATCGGCAGTATTTT
TRBD2	TRBV5-4	-	TRBJ2-2	CASSRTLAGGLRTGELFF	TGTGCCAGCAGCCGGACCCTAGCGGGGGGGCTTCGTACCGGGGAGCTGTTTTTT
-	TRBV6-5	-	TRBJ1-1	CASRSRGTEAFF	TGTGCCAGCCGCAGTAGAGGGACTGAAGCTTTCTTT
-	TRBV24-1	-	TRBJ2-7	CATSEGGGYEQYF	TGTGCCACCAGTGAAGGGGGGGGCTACGAGCAGTACTTC
TRBD2	TRBV5-8	-	TRBJ2-7	CASSHRTSGRAIYEQYF	TGTGCCAGCAGTCATCGGACTAGCGGGAGGGCCATCTACGAGCAGTACTTC
TRBD1	TRBV5-5	-	TRBJ2-7	CASSWLGQGAYEQYF	TGTGCCAGCAGCTGGTTGGGACAGGGGGCCTACGAGCAGTACTTC
TRBD2	TRBV27	-	TRBJ2-3	CASSLSNSGSGGGTDTQYF	TGTGCCAGCAGTTTATCGAATAGCGGGAGTGGAGGGGGCACAGATACGCAGTATTTT
-	TRBV3-1/TRBV3-2	-	TRBJ2-3	CASSQAGTDTQYF	TGTGCCAGCAGCCAAGCGGGCACAGATACGCAGTATTTT
-	TRBV27	few	TRBJ1-6	CASGAGAWNSPLHF	TGTGCCAGCGGGGCGGGGGCTTGGAATTCACCCCTCCACTTT
-	TRBV27	-	TRBJ2-2	CASSLVGTRNTGELFF	TGTGCCAGCAGTTTGGTGGGAACTAGGAACACCGGGGAGCTGTTTTTT
-	TRBV7-3	-	TRBJ2-1	CASSLSRDNEQFF	TGTGCCAGCAGCTTATCCAGGGACAATGAGCAGTTCTTC
TRBD1	TRBV25-1	-	TRBJ2-1	CASSMKAGGHNEQFF	TGTGCCAGCAGTATGAAGGCAGGGGGACACAATGAGCAGTTCTTC
TRBD2	TRBV5-1	once	TRBJ2-2	CASSPRASGRGGELFF	TGCGCCAGCAGCCCACGGGCCAGCGGGAGAGGCGGGGAGCTGTTTTTT
-	TRBV15	once	TRBJ2-5	CATSISPGETQYF	TGTGCCACCAGCATTTCCCCCGGTGAGACCCAGTACTTC
-	TRBV6-2/TRBV6-3	few	TRBJ2-3	CASSYSSGSTDTQYF	TGTGCCAGCAGTTACTCGTCAGGTAGCACAGATACGCAGTATTTT
TRBD1	TRBV4-1	-	TRBJ1-6	CASSQDVTGYNSPLHF	TGCGCCAGCAGCCAAGACGTGACAGGGTATAATTCACCCCTCCACTTT
TRBD1	TRBV7-9	-	TRBJ2-2	CASSPRLRGRDTGELFF	TGTGCCAGCAGTCCCAGACTCAGGGGGCGAGACACCGGGGAGCTGTTTTTT
TRBD1	TRBV19	-	TRBJ1-1	CASSSQGAGSTEAFF	TGTGCCAGTAGTAGCCAGGGGGCGGGGAGCACTGAAGCTTTCTTT
-	TRBV18	once	TRBJ1-1	CASLRGSTEAFF	TGTGCCAGCCTGAGGGGGTCCACTGAAGCTTTCTTT
TRBD1	TRBV27	once	TRBJ1-3	CASSAGGAGGNTIYF	TGTGCCAGCAGTGCAGGGGGCGCGGGAGGAAACACCATATATTTT
TRBD1	TRBV5-1	-	TRBJ1-1	CASSFDRATEAFF	TGCGCCAGCAGCTTTGACAGGGCCACTGAAGCTTTCTTT
-	TRBV7-2	-	TRBJ2-3	CASSLGGQSQYF	TGTGCCAGCAGCCTAGGGGGGCAGTCGCAGTATTTT
-	TRBV14	-	TRBJ2-7	CASRHLTHAPTLYEQYF	TGTGCCAGCAGGCACCTTACCCATGCCCCCACTCTCTACGAGCAGTACTTC
-	TRBV11-2	-	TRBJ2-7	CASSLVRAGTGMGYEQYF	TGTGCCAGCAGCTTAGTACGGGCGGGCACAGGGATGGGGTACGAGCAGTACTTC